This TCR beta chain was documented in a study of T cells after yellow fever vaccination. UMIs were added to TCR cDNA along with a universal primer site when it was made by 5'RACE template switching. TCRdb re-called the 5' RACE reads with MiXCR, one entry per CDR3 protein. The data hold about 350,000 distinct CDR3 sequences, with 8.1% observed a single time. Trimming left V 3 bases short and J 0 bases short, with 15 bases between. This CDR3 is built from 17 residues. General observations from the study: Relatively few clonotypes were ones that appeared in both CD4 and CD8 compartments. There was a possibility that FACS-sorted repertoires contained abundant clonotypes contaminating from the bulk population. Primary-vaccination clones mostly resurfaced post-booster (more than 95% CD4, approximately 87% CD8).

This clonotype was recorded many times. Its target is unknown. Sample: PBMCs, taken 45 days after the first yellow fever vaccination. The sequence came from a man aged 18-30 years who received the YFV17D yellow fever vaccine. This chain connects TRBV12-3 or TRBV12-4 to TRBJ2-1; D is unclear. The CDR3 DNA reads TGTGCCAGCAGTTTTGCGGTCGATGCATCCTCCTACAATGAGCAGTTCTTC. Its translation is CASSFAVDASSYNEQFF.